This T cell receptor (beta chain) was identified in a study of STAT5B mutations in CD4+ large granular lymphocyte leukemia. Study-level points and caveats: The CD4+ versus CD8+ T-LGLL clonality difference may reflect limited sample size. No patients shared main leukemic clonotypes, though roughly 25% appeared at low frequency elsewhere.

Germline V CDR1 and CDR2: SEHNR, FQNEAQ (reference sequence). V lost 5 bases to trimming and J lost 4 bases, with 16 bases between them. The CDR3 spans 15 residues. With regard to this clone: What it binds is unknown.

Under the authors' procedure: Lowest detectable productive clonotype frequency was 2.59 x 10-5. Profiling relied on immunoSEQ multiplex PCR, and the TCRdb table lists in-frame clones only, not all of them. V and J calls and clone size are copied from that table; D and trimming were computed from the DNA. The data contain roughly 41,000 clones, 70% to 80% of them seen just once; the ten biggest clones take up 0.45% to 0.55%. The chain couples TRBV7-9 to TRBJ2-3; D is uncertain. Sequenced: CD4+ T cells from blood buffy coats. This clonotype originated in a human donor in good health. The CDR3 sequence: CASSPLYSDADTQYF. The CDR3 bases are TGTGCCAGCAGCCCGCTCTACTCGGACGCAGATACGCAGTATTTT.